The clone carrying this T cell receptor beta chain was found a few times. Its antigen is currently unknown. V lost 4 bases and J 5 bases, leaving 12 bases between the germline ends. The CDR3 totals 13 residues. Germline CDR1 and CDR2: DFQATT and SNEGSKA (reference sequence). TCRdb analysed the RT-PCR reads with MiXCR anew, one entry per CDR3 protein. The sample records 650,000 to 800,000 distinct CDR3 sequences, more than 11% being singletons. This record belongs to a study of response to subunit inactivated influenza vaccine. Overall study findings and caveats: Each seasonal influenza vaccination, the authors suggested, recruits few new T cells.

This clonotype was sampled from a man aged 50 to 60 who received an inactivated influenza vaccine. The chain uses TRBV20-1 and TRBJ1-5; TRBD1 might be the D (5 bases). The material sequenced was PBMCs from blood, taken about 14 days before vaccination. The chain's CDR3 is CSAIPDRYQPQHF. The CDR3 nucleotides read TGCAGTGCTATACCAGACAGATATCAGCCCCAGCATTTT.